This T cell receptor (beta chain) emerged from a study of T-cell reconstitution after alpha-beta-depleted transplantation in children (dated by TCRdb to 2016 to 2018). Describing the broader study: The study quantitatively tracked T-cell immune reconstitution after TCRalphabeta/CD19-depleted allogeneic hematopoietic cell transplantation in children using TCR repertoire profiling.

Germline trimming: 3 bases from V, 6 bases from J; junction bases outside gene matches: 6. CDR1 DFQATT and CDR2 SNEGSKA are derived from the germline V gene (reference sequence). The CDR3 runs 14 amino acids, cysteine and phenylalanine included. Of all the DNA, just the CDR3 is kept, 42 bases in frame from base 1. The protocol used for the library was PCR. Sequenced using an Illumina HiSeq 2500. Molecular barcoding was employed in the preparation of TCR libraries, with unique molecular identifiers being used to normalize TCRbeta repertoire quantification. TCRdb applied fastp at Q25 and MiXCR to the public reads, then kept only in-frame beta chains. One record per CDR3 amino acid sequence lists the most common genes and DNA. The sample table shows some 200,000 distinct CDR3 sequences, and approximately 9.9% are seen once. The top ten clonotypes cover 5% to 6% of the sample. This clonotype was observed a handful of times. Its antigen remains undetermined. No much larger clonotype is one base removed from it; base qualities were not supplied.

This receptor was identified in a human donor who donated a stem cell graft to a child with SCID. The chain couples TRBV20-1 to TRBJ2-2; 8 junctional bases match TRBD1. The sample consisted of PBMCs from the stem cell graft donor, taken from the stem cell graft. The CDR3 protein is CSASPGGLAGELFF. The DNA reads TGCAGTGCTAGTCCAGGGGGCCTAGCCGGGGAGCTGTTTTTT.